This T cell receptor (beta chain) stems from a study of blood T cell repertoires in COVID-19. Across the whole study: Collection of acute and convalescent COVID-19 samples took place in the United States, Italy and Spain. Sources were T cells, B-cell-depleted T cells, or PBMCs; the material itself was cDNA or gDNA.

Assay: immunoSEQ multiplex PCR; the TCRdb copy retains only in-frame clones and omits some. Among some 250,000 clones listed, under 90% were seen once. CDR1 MDHEN and CDR2 SYDVKM come from the germline V gene. V lost 3 bases, J lost 5 bases, and 16 bases stayed unmatched. The CDR3 runs 19 residues. Participant ages covered roughly 18 to 89 years across some 25 US areas. Participants had their cohort set by participant-reported clinical history. This sequence was found in a man between 18 and 35 years old who had recovered from COVID-19. The sample was PBMCs or T cells enriched from blood (not recorded which). The chain joins TRBV28 to TRBJ2-1; 10 bases are a match to TRBD2. The DNA of the CDR3 is TGTGCCAGCAGTTTCACGGCGCGGGGTAGCGGGAGGTTTCACAATGAGCAGTTCTTC. Translating it yields CASSFTARGSGRFHNEQFF.